The rows below give T cell receptor beta chains drawn from one sample of a study of blood T cell repertoires in COVID-19. Only in-frame clones appear in the TCRdb table, and some are missing; sequencing was by immunoSEQ multiplex PCR. The table has hundreds of thousands of clones, 80% to 90% seen once; the top ten hold roughly 10%. The material sequenced was PBMCs or T cells enriched from blood (not recorded which). These receptors were collected from a man in his forties or fifties who had recovered from COVID-19. Both conserved end residues are part of each CDR3. A D gene is named only where the DNA matches it firmly.

TRBJ2-1,TRBV7-9,-,TGTGCCAGCAGCTTACTACTAGCCTACAATGAGCAGTTCTTC,CASSLLLAYNEQFF
TRBJ2-7,TRBV6-1,TRBD2,TGTGCCAGCAGTGAGGGGGGGACGTCCGGGCAGTACTTC,CASSEGGTSGQYF
TRBJ2-5,TRBV6-6,TRBD1,TGTGCCAGCAGTTCCCCGGACAGGGGGAAGACCCAGTACTTC,CASSSPDRGKTQYF
TRBJ1-2,TRBV4-1,-,TGCGCCAGCAGCCAAGCACGGCTCAGGGGCTACACCTTC,CASSQARLRGYTF
TRBJ2-7,TRBV18,TRBD2,TGTGCCAGCTCACCAATTCCGCCTAGCGGCAATACCTACGAGCAGTACTTC,CASSPIPPSGNTYEQYF
TRBJ1-2,TRBV6-2/TRBV6-3,TRBD1,TGTGCCAGCAGCTATACAGGGGGGGTGAACTATGGCTACACCTTC,CASSYTGGVNYGYTF
TRBJ2-2,TRBV10-3,TRBD1,TGTGCCATCAGTGAGTCTCACCGGGACAGGGGGCGTGGGACCGGGGAGCTGTTTTTT,CAISESHRDRGRGTGELFF
TRBJ1-1,TRBV7-9,-,TGTGCCAGCAGGAAAGACTCGAACACTGAAGCTTTCTTT,CASRKDSNTEAFF
TRBJ2-1,TRBV7-3,TRBD2,TGTGCCAGCAGCCCCCCGACTAGCGGGGGTGCAAATGAGCAGTTCTTC,CASSPPTSGGANEQFF
TRBJ1-3,TRBV4-1,-,TGCGCCAGCAGCCAAACGGGGGTTGTTGGAAACACCATATATTTT,CASSQTGVVGNTIYF
TRBJ1-5,TRBV6-6,-,TGTGCCAGCACTTCCGACCTGGGCCAGCCCCAGCATTTT,CASTSDLGQPQHF
TRBJ1-5,TRBV7-8,TRBD1,TGTGCCAGCAGCTTATTGGGTACAGGGGCGAGCAATCAGCCCCAGCATTTT,CASSLLGTGASNQPQHF
TRBJ2-7,TRBV4-1,TRBD2,TGCGCCAGCAGCCGCCAGACTAGCGGGGGGCAATCCTACGAGCAGTACTTC,CASSRQTSGGQSYEQYF
TRBJ2-7,TRBV6-5,TRBD1,TGTGCCAGCAGTTACGAAGGGACAGGTAACTACGAGCAGTACTTC,CASSYEGTGNYEQYF
TRBJ2-7,TRBV18,-,TGTGCCAGCTCACCAAGGGTGGAGGGGCGTCTCTACGAGCAGTACTTC,CASSPRVEGRLYEQYF